Each of the 8 T cell receptor beta chains below was sequenced from the same sample in a study of blood T cells in healthy people across ages. The authors ran a second PCR of about 6 to 11 cycles using a sample-barcoded 5' primer and a J-beta primer mix. MiXCR, run by TCRdb on the 5' RACE reads, gives a single entry per CDR3 protein. The sample shows under 800,000 distinct CDR3 sequences, roughly 43% of them seen only once. Sequenced: blood. The source of these receptors is a woman aged 60 to 75 in good health.

This clonotype was observed a few times. The chain is built from TRBV6-2 or TRBV6-3 and TRBJ2-4; 10 bases are shared with TRBD2. CDR1 and CDR2 (germline): MNHEY, SVGEGT. The CDR3 contains 16 residues. V was clipped by 6 bases and J by 0 bases; unmatched bases: 5. CDR3 in DNA: TGTGCCAGCAGCTACCAGCGGGAGGGAGCCAAAAACATTCAGTACTTC. It encodes CASSYQREGAKNIQYF.

The DNA of the CDR3 is TGTGCCAGCAGCCCACACGGGGGTTTGCTCGAGCAGTACTTC. Protein product: CASSPHGGLLEQYF. The chain links TRBV3-1 to TRBJ2-7; weak D call: TRBD2 (6 bases). Looked up from germline, CDR1 is LGHDT and CDR2 is YNNKEL (reference sequence). V was trimmed by 4 bases and J by 6 bases, leaving 16 bases between them. The length of the CDR3 is 14 residues.

The chain has TRBV18 and TRBJ2-7; perhaps TRBD2 as D (5 bases). The J call may be faulty, since TRBJ2-5 better matches the DNA end. The CDR3 runs to 15 residues. The V gene's germline CDR1 is KGHSH and CDR2 LQKENI. The CDR3 spells CASSPPTGKTETQYF. Written as DNA, the CDR3 is TGTGCCAGCTCACCCCCAACCGGGAAAACCGAGACCCAGTACTTC.

The table lists this clonotype with a few counts. The genes are TRBV4-2 and TRBJ1-6; 8 positions agree with TRBD1. Germline V gives CDR1 LGHNA, CDR2 YNFKEQ. CDR3 length: 14 residues. Unmatched junction bases numbered 2, after V lost 3 bases and J lost 7 bases. CDR3 region: CASSQDRENSPLHF. The CDR3 DNA reads as TGTGCCAGCAGCCAGGACAGGGAAAATTCACCCCTCCACTTT.

This clonotype occurred a few times. CDR3 coding DNA: TGCGCCAGCAGCTTGGAGGGGGGCAGTGCCAACTATGGCTACACCTTC. It translates to CASSLEGGSANYGYTF. The chain carries TRBV5-1 and TRBJ1-2, with D possibly TRBD1 on 6 matching bases. The V end was cut by 0 bases, the J end by 2 bases, with 14 bases between. The CDR3 totals 16 residues. Looked up from germline, CDR1 is SGHRS and CDR2 is YFSETQ.

V usage is TRBV6-5 and J usage is TRBJ2-7, with TRBD1 as a possible D gene (5 bases). Trimming took 4 bases from V and 3 from J, leaving 13 bases between them. Germline loops: CDR1 MNHEY, CDR2 SVGAGI. The CDR3 has 14 amino acids. CDR3 bases: TGTGCCAGCAGTTTTGGGGCTAGACTCTACGAGCAGTACTTC. The encoded protein is CASSFGARLYEQYF.

This clonotype has a single count. The chain couples TRBV5-6 to TRBJ1-1, with D hard to call. Germline CDR1 reads SGHDT; CDR2 reads YYEEEE. Trimming cost V 6 bases and J 0 bases, with 12 bases left between them. The CDR3 length is 14 residues. CDR3 loop: CASTRPTLNTEAFF. The CDR3 DNA reads TGTGCCAGCACCCGACCAACGTTGAACACTGAAGCTTTCTTT.

V gene TRBV7-2 combines with J gene TRBJ2-1; 8 bases align to TRBD2. After removal of 6 bases from V and 7 bases from J, the junction contained 5 bases not matched to a gene. The CDR3 length is 13 residues. CDR1 and CDR2 (germline): SGHTA, FQGNSA. The CDR3 reads CASRISGGNEQFF. CDR3 nucleotides: TGTGCCAGCAGAATATCGGGGGGGAATGAGCAGTTCTTC.